The 10 T cell receptor beta chains below all came from one sample that was sequenced in a study of blood T cell dynamics during melanoma immunotherapy. Study observations and caveats: Among sorted CD8+ subsets, immune-effector cells had the highest clonality and cell-free DNA similarity.

The antigens for these receptors are not known. Sequenced by immunoSEQ multiplex PCR; TCRdb stores in-frame clones only, minus some. Among hundreds of clones listed, 82% were seen once. As for time point: week 3, after first cycle of checkpoint inhibitor. The CD3+ CD4- CD8+ CD45RA- CD45RO-high CD27- CCR7- memory phenotype defined TIE cells. The sample here was CD8+ T cells from blood, taken from a patient treated with checkpoint blockade. These receptor sequences come from a human donor with melanoma.

This clone was picked up a small number of times. V and J are TRBV7-7 and TRBJ2-7; TRBD2 matches at 10 bases. This CDR3 region has 14 residues. V was clipped by 5 bases and J by 4 bases; unmatched bases: 5. Germline V gene data show CDR1 as SSHAT and CDR2 as FNYEAQ (reference sequence). CDR3 DNA sequence: TGTGCCAGCAGCCCTAGCGGGGGCCATTACGAGCAGTACTTC. This gives the protein CASSPSGGHYEQYF.

With respect to this clone: A junction end diverges from the germline sequence, so it may reflect a read error. The chain combines TRBV5-4 with TRBJ2-5; TRBD1 matches 7 bases. Germline CDR1 SGHNT, CDR2 YYREEE (reference sequence). CDR3 length: 15 residues. The DNA for the CDR3 is TGCGCCAGCAGCCACCAAACAGGGGCCGGAGAGACCCAGTACTTC. It encodes CASSHQTGAGETQYF.

This sequence joins TRBV9 and TRBJ1-3; D is undetermined. Germline V lookup: CDR1 SGDLS, CDR2 YYNGEE. V lost 5 bases to trimming and J lost 4 bases, with 4 bases between them. The CDR3 totals 11 residues. As DNA, the CDR3 is TGTGCCAGCAGAAGAGGAAACACCATATATTTT. The encoded protein is CASRRGNTIYF.

This clone has a handful of counts. The chain couples TRBV19 to TRBJ1-5; no clear D gene. Trimming shortened V by 5 bases and J by 4 bases, and 9 bases separated the two germline ends. Per the germline V gene, CDR1 is LNHDA and CDR2 is SQIVND (reference sequence). This CDR3 contains 13 residues. The CDR3 loop reads CASSFGGNQPQHF. In nucleotides, the CDR3 is TGTGCCAGTAGTTTCGGCGGAAATCAGCCCCAGCATTTT.

This chain links TRBV15 with TRBJ2-7; D perhaps matches TRBD2 (5 bases). CDR1 LNHNV and CDR2 YYDKDF come from the germline V gene (reference sequence). V dropped 0 bases and J dropped 5 bases, with 11 bases sitting between them. CDR3 length: 14 residues. The CDR3 loop is CATSREEEVDEQYF. The CDR3 DNA reads TGTGCCACCAGCAGAGAGGAGGAGGTCGACGAGCAGTACTTC.

The J gene is TRBJ2-7, the V gene TRBV6-1, with 7 bases aligning to TRBD2. V trimming: 5 bases; J trimming: 3 bases; junction bases outside the gene matches: 4. Germline V gene sequence: CDR1 MNHNS, CDR2 SASEGT. The CDR3 loop spans 13 amino acids. The CDR3 nucleotides read TGTGCCAGCAGTTCCGGGAGGCGCTACGAGCAGTACTTC. Its protein is CASSSGRRYEQYF.

This clone was seen only a few times. This chain uses TRBV29-1 with TRBJ2-5; 8 nucleotides align to TRBD2. V lost 3 bases and J lost 2; bases outside the gene matches: 5. This CDR3 has 14 residues. Germline V gene lookup returns CDR1 SQVTM and CDR2 ANQGSEA. DNA of the CDR3: TGCAGCGTTGACCCCCGGGGGGGACAAGAGACCCAGTACTTC. This codes for CSVDPRGGQETQYF.

This clone has only a few counts. J is TRBJ2-7 and V is TRBV6-1; possibly TRBD2 for D (5 bases). The CDR3 is 9 residues long. V lost 8 bases, J lost 6 bases, and 5 bases lay in between. Germline CDR1 is MNHNS and CDR2 is SASEGT. CDR3 sequence: CASGSEQYF. CDR3 DNA: TGTGCCAGCGGGAGCGAGCAGTACTTC.

The chain joins TRBV5-6 to TRBJ1-1; no reliable D call. CDR1 is SGHDT, CDR2 YYEEEE, per germline. The CDR3 covers 15 residues. V was pared by 1 base and J by 0 bases, with 10 bases between. The CDR3 region has the DNA TGTGCCAGCAGCTTGAGCTGGGATGTGAACACTGAAGCTTTCTTT. This sequence encodes CASSLSWDVNTEAFF.

The chain employs TRBV4-1 and TRBJ2-3; D remains unclear. Germline V lookup: CDR1 MGHRA, CDR2 YSYEKL. The germline V and J ends were trimmed by 0 bases and 2 bases, with 12 bases remaining between them. This CDR3 has 16 residues. The chain's CDR3 is CASSQDPFQATDTQYF. In DNA form, the CDR3 reads TGCGCCAGCAGCCAAGATCCGTTTCAGGCCACAGATACGCAGTATTTT.